This record looks at one T cell receptor (beta chain) sequence and its context. The antigen remains unidentified. From germline, CDR1 is SGHRS and CDR2 YFSETQ. There are 15 residues in the CDR3. Trimming removed 4 bases from V and 2 bases from J, with 15 bases in between. The data were produced by immunoSEQ multiplex PCR, yet TCRdb's version contains in-frame clones alone and is incomplete. The data contain 2 million to 2.5 million clones, 85% to 95% of them singletons. These data originate in a study of shared clonotypes between healthy human individuals. General study points: The authors sampled blood alone, and tissue repertoires likely differ. Sequencing depth was a factor that was expected to affect clonotype sharing among donors. Estimated richness values were generally larger in naive subsets than in memory subsets.

The specimen was naive CD4+ T cells sorted from blood. Stated subset: CD45RA+ positively selected. This clonotype originated in a man between 18 and 35 years old in good health. V is TRBV5-1 and J is TRBJ2-5; TRBD1 is a possible D gene (6 bases). CDR3 in DNA: TGCGCCAGCAGCACAGGACAGCCAGGGCAAGAGACCCAGTACTTC. It yields the protein CASSTGQPGQETQYF.